This is a list of T cell receptor beta chains from one sample in a study of blood T cells in healthy people across ages. MiXCR, applied by TCRdb to the 5' RACE reads, yields one record per CDR3 protein. The sample yields 1,800,000 or so distinct CDR3 sequences, roughly two fifths seen once. The specimen was blood. These receptors came from a human donor in good health. The CDR3 runs from the conserved cysteine through the conserved F or W. Each record gives: V gene, J gene, D gene, clone size, CDR3 protein, CDR3 DNA. A D gene is named only where the DNA matches it firmly. Size is stated for part of the rows, as once, few or many counts, or as a class when the clone is expanded.

TRBV7-2,TRBJ2-6,.,few,CASIADLAGANVLTF,TGTGCCAGCATCGCTGACTTAGCTGGGGCCAACGTCCTGACTTTC
TRBV15,TRBJ2-7,.,.,CATSRDRASEQYF,TGTGCCACCAGCAGAGACAGGGCCAGCGAGCAGTACTTC
TRBV6-6,TRBJ1-5,.,.,CASTQGFNTQHF,TGTGCCAGCACCCAGGGGTTCAATACTCAGCATTTT
TRBV29-1,TRBJ1-2,.,once,CSVLGEYRSGYTF,TGCAGCGTTTTGGGGGAGTATAGAAGTGGCTACACCTTC
TRBV7-2,TRBJ2-5,TRBD2,few,CASSSKSGPGGAQYF,TGTGCCAGCAGCTCCAAATCGGGGCCGGGAGGGGCCCAGTACTTC
TRBV20-1,TRBJ2-5,.,few,CSARDITKGETQYF,TGCAGTGCTAGAGACATTACAAAGGGAGAGACCCAGTACTTC
TRBV4-3,TRBJ2-1,.,.,CASSQDSVGVEQFF,TGCGCCAGCAGCCAAGATTCAGTGGGGGTTGAGCAGTTCTTC
TRBV29-1,TRBJ2-7,TRBD1,.,CSVEKGAGPYEQYF,TGCAGCGTTGAAAAGGGGGCAGGTCCGTACGAGCAGTACTTC
TRBV7-2,TRBJ2-3,.,.,CASSTQGWDTQYF,TGTGCCAGCAGCACCCAGGGTTGGGATACGCAGTATTTT
TRBV18,TRBJ1-2,TRBD1,.,CVSSFRDRSDYGYTF,TGTGTCAGCTCTTTTCGGGACAGGAGTGACTATGGCTACACCTTC
TRBV20-1,TRBJ1-4,.,.,CSASPTTNGEKLFF,TGCAGTGCCTCTCCCACAACCAACGGAGAAAAACTGTTTTTT
TRBV3-1,TRBJ2-7,TRBD2,.,CASSQSSSGDYEQYF,TGTGCCAGCAGCCAATCCTCTAGCGGGGACTACGAGCAGTACTTC
TRBV28,TRBJ2-7,TRBD1,few,CASSATGSGYEQYF,TGTGCCAGCAGTGCGACAGGGTCGGGCTACGAGCAGTACTTC
TRBV7-3,TRBJ2-1,.,.,CASSLTGGPNEQFF,TGTGCCAGCAGCTTAACGGGGGGGCCCAATGAGCAGTTCTTC
TRBV11-2,TRBJ2-7,.,few,CASSPNLHGNYEQYF,TGTGCCAGCAGCCCAAATCTACACGGGAACTACGAGCAGTACTTC
TRBV24-1,TRBJ2-6,.,many,CATRRPILHSGANVLTF,TGTGCCACCAGAAGACCCATACTTCACTCTGGGGCCAACGTCCTGACTTTC
TRBV7-8,TRBJ2-5,.,.,CASSPLIETQYF,TGTGCCAGCAGCCCTCTTATCGAGACCCAGTACTTC
TRBV3-1,TRBJ1-5,.,.,CASSRDKGQPQHF,TGTGCCAGCAGCCGGGACAAGGGCCAGCCCCAGCATTTT
TRBV29-1,TRBJ1-1,.,.,CSVQQGQSEAFF,TGCAGCGTTCAGCAGGGCCAGAGTGAAGCTTTCTTT
TRBV10-3,TRBJ1-2,TRBD1,few,CAISERDRGNYGYTF,TGTGCCATCAGTGAACGGGACAGGGGAAACTATGGCTACACCTTC
TRBV5-1,TRBJ2-6,TRBD1,few,CASSSDRGSSGANVLTF,TGCGCCAGCAGCTCAGACAGGGGAAGCTCTGGGGCCAACGTCCTGACTTTC
TRBV10-3,TRBJ2-3,.,.,CAMRDSTGVDTQYF,TGTGCCATGAGGGACTCCACTGGGGTAGATACGCAGTATTTT
TRBV5-1,TRBJ2-7,TRBD1,many,CASSLGQYYEQYF,TGTGCCAGCAGCTTGGGACAGTACTACGAGCAGTACTTC
TRBV7-9,TRBJ1-5,TRBD1,few,CASSLVGRGPEFYSNQPQHF,TGTGCCAGCAGCTTAGTTGGCAGGGGGCCTGAGTTTTATAGCAATCAGCCCCAGCATTTT
TRBV20-1,TRBJ1-1,.,few,CSARDWDMNTEAFF,TGCAGTGCTAGAGATTGGGACATGAACACTGAAGCTTTCTTT
TRBV11-2,TRBJ1-1,.,.,CASSPRAGVNTEAFF,TGTGCCAGCAGCCCCAGGGCGGGGGTGAACACTGAAGCTTTCTTT
TRBV20-1,TRBJ2-7,.,few,CSAKKGTYEQYF,TGCAGTGCTAAAAAGGGTACTTACGAGCAGTACTTC
TRBV7-9,TRBJ2-3,.,.,CASSSRAGSTDTQYF,TGTGCCAGCAGCTCGAGAGCGGGCAGCACAGATACGCAGTATTTT
TRBV5-1,TRBJ2-3,.,few,CASSLVGDPATDTQYF,TGCGCCAGCAGCTTGGTGGGGGACCCTGCCACAGATACGCAGTATTTT
TRBV29-1,TRBJ2-1,.,.,CSGGGAHNEQFF,TGCAGCGGGGGGGGGGCTCACAATGAGCAGTTCTTC
TRBV13,TRBJ2-7,.,few,CASSLGVRDQYF,TGTGCCAGCAGCTTAGGAGTTAGGGACCAGTACTTC
TRBV10-3,TRBJ2-1,.,few,CAISQTIDEQFF,TGTGCCATCAGTCAGACTATAGATGAGCAGTTCTTC
TRBV12-3/TRBV12-4,TRBJ1-4,TRBD1,.,CASSLKTGGNEKLFF,TGTGCCAGCAGTTTAAAGACAGGGGGGAATGAAAAACTGTTTTTT
TRBV11-2,TRBJ2-7,.,.,CASSLGQPGEQYF,TGTGCCAGCAGCTTAGGACAGCCCGGCGAGCAGTACTTC
TRBV5-6,TRBJ1-1,.,.,CASSFYKEAFF,TGTGCCAGCAGCTTTTACAAGGAAGCTTTCTTT
TRBV5-5,TRBJ2-1,TRBD2,.,CTSSFGGVSYNEQFF,TGTACCAGCAGCTTCGGGGGGGTATCCTACAATGAGCAGTTCTTC
TRBV29-1,TRBJ2-3,TRBD1,few,CSVTRTGYTDTQYF,TGCAGCGTCACTCGGACAGGGTACACAGATACGCAGTATTTT
TRBV6-2/TRBV6-3,TRBJ2-1,TRBD2,.,CASTRLAGGREQFF,TGTGCCAGCACGCGACTAGCGGGGGGCAGGGAGCAGTTCTTC
TRBV7-3,TRBJ2-1,.,few,CASSLLGAIDNEQFF,TGTGCCAGCAGCTTACTGGGGGCCATTGACAATGAGCAGTTCTTC
TRBV4-1,TRBJ2-5,.,few,CASSVNAARVETQYF,TGCGCCAGCAGCGTCAATGCGGCTAGGGTAGAGACCCAGTACTTC
TRBV6-2/TRBV6-3,TRBJ2-1,.,.,CASSSDREEKTYEQFF,TGTGCCAGCAGCTCCGACAGGGAGGAAAAAACCTACGAGCAGTTCTTC
TRBV6-5,TRBJ2-7,TRBD1,few,CASSYRGRQYF,TGTGCCAGCAGTTACAGGGGGCGGCAGTACTTC
TRBV20-1,TRBJ2-2,.,.,CSAMPGGTTGELFF,TGCAGTGCTATGCCGGGGGGCACCACCGGGGAGCTGTTTTTT
TRBV9,TRBJ2-3,TRBD1,.,CASSGSPDRANTQYF,TGTGCCAGCAGCGGATCCCCCGACAGGGCTAATACGCAGTATTTT
TRBV29-1,TRBJ1-4,.,few,CSVVGIKEKLFF,TGCAGCGTTGTAGGGATTAAGGAAAAACTGTTTTTT
TRBV18,TRBJ1-2,.,few,CASSPPGEEGYGYTF,TGTGCCAGCTCACCACCAGGGGAAGAGGGATACGGCTACACCTTC
TRBV6-6,TRBJ1-1,.,.,CASSTGRGGAFF,TGTGCCAGCAGTACAGGCCGAGGTGGAGCTTTCTTT
TRBV6-2/TRBV6-3,TRBJ2-1,.,few,CASSYEGEVARRFF,TGTGCCAGCAGTTACGAAGGGGAGGTGGCAAGGCGGTTCTTC
TRBV29-1,TRBJ1-3,.,few,CSGAKSGNTIYF,TGCAGCGGTGCGAAGTCTGGAAACACCATATATTTT
TRBV20-1,TRBJ2-5,TRBD2,.,CSTAQRGPQETQYF,TGCAGTACCGCGCAGCGGGGGCCTCAAGAGACCCAGTACTTC
TRBV4-1,TRBJ1-1,.,few,CASSPRPPGSEAFF,TGCGCCAGCAGCCCTCGACCCCCGGGTTCTGAAGCTTTCTTT
TRBV4-1,TRBJ2-7,.,.,CASSQVTGRSYEQYF,TGCGCCAGCAGCCAAGTAACGGGGAGATCCTACGAGCAGTACTTC
TRBV7-9,TRBJ1-4,.,.,CASTLNSEKLFF,TGTGCCAGCACCCTAAACTCGGAAAAACTGTTTTTT
TRBV7-6,TRBJ2-1,TRBD2,.,CASSFVLWSSGALYNEQFF,TGTGCCAGCAGCTTCGTTTTGTGGTCTAGCGGGGCCCTATACAATGAGCAGTTCTTC
TRBV29-1,TRBJ2-1,.,.,CSVQPQRGEQFF,TGCAGCGTACAACCTCAGAGGGGTGAGCAGTTCTTC
TRBV20-1,TRBJ1-5,.,.,CSAPTDSGRNQPQHF,TGCAGTGCTCCTACAGACAGCGGGAGAAATCAGCCCCAGCATTTT
TRBV7-2,TRBJ2-1,.,.,CASSLGISRQLNNEQFF,TGTGCCAGCAGCTTGGGCATTAGCCGACAGCTTAACAATGAGCAGTTCTTC